The clone carrying this TCR beta chain turned up a few times. Its antigen is not known. The data belong to a study of identical twins. Regarding the study as a whole: Monozygotic twins shared more out-of-frame TCR alpha than recombination models predicted. Memory repertoires showed no such pattern, whereas abundant cord blood beta clonotypes carried fewer insertions.

J lost 3 bases, V lost 7 bases, and 13 bases had no gene match. CDR1 and CDR2 from the germline V gene are MNHNS and SASEGT. This CDR3 is built from 16 residues. It was template switching that added a universal primer site, and there were unique molecular identifiers on the cDNA. TCRdb ran MiXCR on the 5' RACE reads and lists one entry per CDR3 protein. The sample consists of 250,000 or so distinct CDR3 sequences, approximately 7.8% of them appearing once. Each donor was a healthy Caucasian. These data are also associated with another study on yellow fever vaccine responses in identical twins.

The chain recombines TRBV6-1 with TRBJ2-3; 7 bases align to TRBD2. The specimen sequenced was CD8+ T cells sorted from blood. The origin of this receptor is a woman between 18 and 29 years old in good health. CDR3: CASTQMGLQGTDTQYF. The CDR3 DNA follows: TGTGCCAGCACCCAAATGGGACTACAAGGAACAGATACGCAGTATTTT.